Below, 17 T cell receptor beta chains from the same sample are listed, as sequenced in a study of blood T cell repertoires in COVID-19. Method: immunoSEQ multiplex PCR; TCRdb's copy keeps in-frame clones and lacks some. The data show 200,000 to 250,000 clones, with about 81% seen just once and less than 6% held by the top ten. Sequencing used peripheral blood. Receptors were obtained from a woman in her seventies with COVID-19, enrolled during active disease.

The chain links TRBV18 to TRBJ2-5, with TRBD1 matching over 7 bases. CDR1 and CDR2 (germline): KGHSH, LQKENI. This CDR3 has 13 residues. The J segment lost 3 bases and the V segment lost 4 bases, leaving 2 bases of the junction unmatched. DNA for the CDR3: TGTGCCAGCTCACTACAGGGGAAAGAGACCCAGTACTTC. This sequence encodes CASSLQGKETQYF.

The V gene is TRBV14, the J gene TRBJ2-1; D not certain. Germline assignment: CDR1 SGHDN and CDR2 FVKESK. Deletions cut 0 bases from V and 2 bases from J, with 11 bases between. The CDR3 loop spans 16 amino acids. The CDR3 sequence is CASSQEVVRTYNEQFF. The CDR3 region has the DNA TGTGCCAGCAGCCAAGAAGTGGTCAGGACCTACAATGAGCAGTTCTTC. The variable domain in full, completed from reference TRBV14 and TRBJ2-1, reads EAGVTQFPSHSVIEKGQTVTLRCDPISGHDNLYWYRRVMGKEIKFLLHFVKESKQDESGMPNNRFLAERTGGTYSTLKVQPAELEDSGVYFCASSQEVVRTYNEQFFGPGTRLTVL.

The rearrangement joins TRBV29-1 to TRBJ2-7; 7 nucleotides agree with TRBD1. V was clipped by 5 bases and J by 1 base; unmatched bases: 11. CDR1 and CDR2 (germline): SQVTM, ANQGSEA. This CDR3 has 15 residues. The DNA of the CDR3 is TGCAGCGTTTTTCTCGGGAACAGGGGTTCCTACGAGCAGTACTTC. Translating gives CSVFLGNRGSYEQYF.

The genes are TRBV29-1 and TRBJ2-7, with 12 bases that match TRBD2. Germline CDR1 and CDR2: SQVTM and ANQGSEA. CDR3 size: 14 residues. Trimming at V came to 3 bases and at J to 6 bases, leaving 6 bases not matched to a gene. The CDR3 reads CSVEGLAGGVEQYF. For the CDR3, the DNA is TGCAGCGTTGAGGGGCTAGCGGGAGGGGTCGAGCAGTACTTC.

The chain employs TRBV6-5 and TRBJ2-7; D is possibly TRBD1 (5 bases). The CDR3 sequence is 14 residues long. The V gene lost 6 bases and the J gene lost 0 bases, with 12 bases spanning the gap. Germline V gene data show CDR1 as MNHEY and CDR2 as SVGAGI. CDR3 in amino acids: CASRDKRSSYEQYF. The CDR3 DNA follows: TGTGCCAGCAGGGACAAACGAAGCTCCTACGAGCAGTACTTC.

This rearrangement joins TRBV5-6 to TRBJ2-5; D is uncertain. This CDR3 region has 14 residues. V was shortened by 1 base and J by 4 bases, with 11 bases between the two germline ends. CDR1 and CDR2 (germline): SGHDT, YYEEEE. The CDR3 DNA is TGTGCCAGCAGCTTGTCTGCCTCGGTAGAGACCCAGTACTTC. Translation gives CASSLSASVETQYF.

This chain uses TRBV5-1 with TRBJ1-2; TRBD1 matches 7 bases. The V gene end was trimmed by 0 bases and the J gene end by 5 bases; junction bases not matched to a gene: 4. The CDR3 length is 14 residues. Germline CDR1 SGHRS, CDR2 YFSETQ. As DNA, the CDR3 is TGCGCCAGCAGCTTGGCCGGACAGGCGTATGGCTACACCTTC. It codes for CASSLAGQAYGYTF.

This rearrangement joins TRBV11-2 to TRBJ1-1; 10 bases match TRBD1. V gave up 3 bases and J gave up 5 bases; unmatched junction bases: 3. The CDR3 covers 14 residues. Germline assignment: CDR1 SGHAT and CDR2 FQNNGV. The CDR3 nucleotides read TGTGCCAGCAGCTTTGACAGGGGGCTAACTGAAGCTTTCTTT. This translates into CASSFDRGLTEAFF.

The V and J genes are TRBV6-2 or TRBV6-3 and TRBJ2-1; possibly TRBD1 for D (6 bases). Deletions cut 4 bases from V and 0 bases from J, with 10 bases between. CDR3 length: 15 residues. Per the germline V gene, CDR1 is MNHEY and CDR2 is SVGEGT. CDR3 loop: CASSSTGSSYNEQFF. The CDR3 bases are TGTGCCAGCAGTTCAACAGGGAGCTCCTACAATGAGCAGTTCTTC.

The chain combines TRBV14 with TRBJ1-3; 8 positions agree with TRBD1. The CDR3 extends over 14 amino acids. From germline, CDR1 is SGHDN and CDR2 FVKESK. V trimming: 1 base; J trimming: 8 bases; junction bases outside the gene matches: 4. The CDR3 region has the DNA TGTGCCAGCAGCCAAGCAGGGGGCGCGGACACCATATATTTT. Protein: CASSQAGGADTIYF.

The V and J genes are TRBV7-9 and TRBJ2-5; possibly TRBD1 for D (5 bases). Trimming cost V 5 bases and J 5 bases, with 15 bases left between them. Germline V CDR1 and CDR2: SEHNR, FQNEAQ (reference sequence). The CDR3 runs 14 residues. The CDR3: CASSPPPGWETQYF. The CDR3 bases are TGTGCCAGCAGCCCTCCCCCAGGGTGGGAGACCCAGTACTTC.

The CDR3 loop reads CASSGTEGQRIFDTQYF. DNA for the CDR3: TGTGCCAGCAGCGGGACCGAGGGACAGCGGATTTTCGATACGCAGTATTTT. V usage is TRBV9 and J usage is TRBJ2-3; 7 positions agree with TRBD1. Unmatched junction bases numbered 16, after V lost 3 bases and J lost 6 bases. Germline-derived CDR1 and CDR2 are SGDLS and YYNGEE. The CDR3 is 17 residues long.

V and J are TRBV18 and TRBJ1-3, with D possibly matching TRBD1 (5 bases). V lost 5 bases, J lost 0 bases, and 17 bases lay in between. The CDR3 contains 17 residues. Germline V gene lookup returns CDR1 KGHSH and CDR2 LQKENI. The CDR3 reads CASSGTLTVSSGNTIYF. For the CDR3, the DNA is TGTGCCAGCTCAGGAACACTGACAGTATCCTCTGGAAACACCATATATTTT.

The chain couples TRBV19 to TRBJ2-7, with TRBD1 matching over 7 bases. Germline V gene lookup returns CDR1 LNHDA and CDR2 SQIVND (reference sequence). This CDR3 spans 13 amino acids. The ends lost 5 bases at V and 4 bases at J; junction bases unmatched: 5. The CDR3 coding sequence is TGTGCCAGTAGTTCAGAGACAGGGTACGAGCAGTACTTC. Its translation: CASSSETGYEQYF.

The CDR3 DNA reads TGTGCCAGTAGTATTCAACAGGGGGCAGCTCAGCCCCAGCATTTT. It is translated as CASSIQQGAAQPQHF. This chain links TRBV19 with TRBJ1-5, with 9 bases lining up with TRBD1. The germline V gene encodes CDR1 LNHDA and CDR2 SQIVND (reference sequence). J gave up 6 bases and V 3 bases, and 6 bases lay outside the gene matches. This CDR3 is built from 15 residues.

This chain links TRBV27 with TRBJ1-2; 10 bases match TRBD1. CDR1 and CDR2 (germline): MNHEY, SMNVEV (reference sequence). V shed 5 bases, J shed 3 bases, and the junction held 9 bases outside the gene matches. This CDR3 has 16 residues. The CDR3 here is CASSPYRQGAYYGYTF. In DNA, the CDR3 is TGTGCCAGCAGTCCCTACCGACAGGGGGCCTACTATGGCTACACCTTC.

This chain connects TRBV12-3 or TRBV12-4 to TRBJ2-1; TRBD2 is a possible D gene (6 bases). The CDR3 loop spans 13 amino acids. Trimming cost V 8 bases and J 1 base, with 9 bases left between them. In DNA, the CDR3 is TGTGCCAGCGGAGGGTCTTCCTACAATGAGCAGTTCTTC. Residues: CASGGSSYNEQFF.